This TCR beta chain came from a study of cytomegalovirus exposure and HLA in healthy donors. General observations from the study: The study flagged fewer than 200 TCR beta chains as cytomegalovirus-associated.

The PCR employed 60 Vbeta primers together with 13 Jbeta primers. Only in-frame clones appear in the TCRdb table, and some are missing; sequencing was by immunoSEQ multiplex PCR. This sample has some 110,000 clones; approximately 84% occur once, and the top ten carry 5.6%. The CDR3 length is 13 residues. Germline V lookup: CDR1 MNHNS, CDR2 SASEGT. V shed 5 bases and J shed 1 base, with 8 bases lying between them. This clone was counted a few times. Its target is unknown. This receptor was identified in a male donor in good health and CMV-seronegative. Material for sequencing was PBMCs. The rearrangement uses TRBV6-1 and TRBJ1-1; D not resolved. CDR3: CASSQISNTEAFF. CDR3 nucleotide sequence: TGTGCCAGCAGTCAAATTTCGAACACTGAAGCTTTCTTT.